The 24 T cell receptor beta chains reported below all come from one sample, sequenced in a study of blood T cells in healthy people across ages. Using a J-beta primer mix together with a sample-barcoded 5' primer, a second PCR was run for roughly 6 to 11 cycles. TCRdb itself ran the 5' RACE reads through MiXCR, one entry per CDR3 protein. The sample consists of 1.5 million to 2 million distinct CDR3 sequences, approximately 30% of them appearing once. The sequencing input was blood. These receptors originate from a woman aged 25 to 45 in good health.

This chain uses TRBV11-2 with TRBJ1-5; 11 bases are shared with TRBD1. Germline loops: CDR1 SGHAT, CDR2 FQNNGV. V shed 1 base, J shed 0 bases, and the junction held 5 bases outside the gene matches. The CDR3 extends over 18 amino acids. Written as DNA, the CDR3 is TGTGCCAGCAGCTTAGCCGGACAGGGGGCTTCTAGCAATCAGCCCCAGCATTTT. This codes for CASSLAGQGASSNQPQHF.

This chain uses TRBV5-6 with TRBJ2-5; 12 positions match TRBD2. Trimming removed 4 bases from V and 9 bases from J; junction bases left unmatched: 13. Germline V gene data show CDR1 as SGHDT and CDR2 as YYEEEE. The CDR3 consists of 16 residues. CDR3 DNA: TGTGCCAGCAGCGGACCAGGGACTAGCGGGTCTCCGGCCCAGTACTTC. As protein: CASSGPGTSGSPAQYF.

The V and J genes are TRBV20-1 and TRBJ1-2; D gene uncertain. Germline assignment: CDR1 DFQATT and CDR2 SNEGSKA (reference sequence). CDR3 size: 11 residues. Trimming took off 5 bases at V and 5 bases at J, with 9 bases between the two ends. The CDR3 coding sequence is TGCAGTGCTCGATTGGATTATGGCTACACCTTC. It is translated as CSARLDYGYTF.

This clonotype was counted ten times or more. The junction departs from germline at one end; a sequencing error may be responsible. This chain links TRBV5-6 with TRBJ2-4; D possibly corresponds to TRBD1 (5 bases). Germline loops: CDR1 SGHDT, CDR2 YYEEEE. CDR3 length: 14 residues. The CDR3 DNA reads TGTGCCAGCAGTTTGGGGCTAGCCAAAAACATTCAGTACTTC. It yields the protein CASSLGLAKNIQYF.

This clonotype was seen a handful of times. The chain recombines TRBV20-1 with TRBJ1-6; D may be TRBD1 (6 bases). V shed 6 bases and J shed 10 bases, with 16 bases lying between them. CDR1 is DFQATT, CDR2 SNEGSKA, per germline (reference sequence). The CDR3 is made up of 13 amino acids. The DNA of the CDR3 is TGCAGTGCGAGTCCGGCAGGGGAGTCACCCCTCCACTTT. Its translation is CSASPAGESPLHF.

In this sample, this clonotype turned up a few times. The gene calls are TRBV5-1 and TRBJ2-5; 7 bases match TRBD1. The V gene's germline CDR1 is SGHRS and CDR2 YFSETQ. Trimming at V came to 0 bases and at J to 0 bases, leaving 5 bases not matched to a gene. The CDR3 spans 16 residues. CDR3 region: CASSLEGATYQETQYF. The DNA for the CDR3 is TGCGCCAGCAGCTTGGAGGGGGCGACGTACCAAGAGACCCAGTACTTC.

Many counts were recorded for this clonotype. The V call is TRBV28, the J call TRBJ2-3; D is undetermined. V dropped 6 bases and J dropped 2 bases, with 12 bases sitting between them. The CDR3 runs 14 residues. Germline V gives CDR1 MDHEN, CDR2 SYDVKM. The CDR3 protein is CASSFSRNTDTQYF. The CDR3 bases are TGTGCCAGCAGCTTTTCCAGGAACACAGATACGCAGTATTTT.

This clonotype has just a few counts. The V and J genes are TRBV2 and TRBJ2-5, with TRBD1 identical over 7 bases. The ends lost 8 bases at V and 4 bases at J; junction bases unmatched: 7. From germline, CDR1 is SNHLY and CDR2 FYNNEI. The CDR3 totals 13 residues. The CDR3 nucleotides read TGTGCCAGCGGCCGGGACAGTCGAGAGACCCAGTACTTC. This translates into CASGRDSRETQYF.

This chain joins TRBV6-6 and TRBJ2-6; perhaps TRBD1 as D (5 bases). V was clipped by 4 bases and J by 1 base, with 14 bases between them. The CDR3 runs 17 residues. From germline, CDR1 is MNHNY and CDR2 SVGAGI (reference sequence). For the CDR3, the DNA is TGTGCCAGCAGTTCAGGGCTAGGCAATTCTGGGGCCAACGTCCTGACTTTC. Its protein is CASSSGLGNSGANVLTF.

About this clonotype: One end of the junction varies from germline; a read error may be responsible. This chain uses TRBV5-1 with TRBJ2-3, with TRBD2 matching 14 bases. CDR1 is SGHRS and CDR2 is YFSETQ in the germline V gene. The CDR3 contains 16 residues. Here the CDR3 reads CAGSEGLAGATDTQYF. In DNA form, the CDR3 reads TGCGCCGGCAGCGAGGGACTAGCGGGGGCCACAGATACGCAGTATTTT.

This sequence joins TRBV12-3 or TRBV12-4 and TRBJ1-1, with D perhaps matching TRBD1 (5 bases). CDR3 length: 14 residues. CDR3 residues: CVGSLVPVTWGVFF. As DNA, the CDR3 is TGTGTCGGCAGTTTGGTACCGGTAACGTGGGGGGTTTTCTTT.

This clonotype was observed a few times. The rearrangement uses TRBV7-2 and TRBJ2-5; D is uncertain. The CDR3 has 16 amino acids. Per germline, CDR1 SGHTA and CDR2 FQGNSA. V shed 0 bases and J shed 5 bases, with 16 bases lying between them. The CDR3 DNA follows: TGTGCCAGCAGCTTAGCCTTGACAATCCTACAGGAGACCCAGTACTTC. Protein: CASSLALTILQETQYF.

This chain links TRBV20-1 with TRBJ2-1; D is undetermined. CDR1 is DFQATT, CDR2 SNEGSKA, per germline (reference sequence). The CDR3 contains 13 residues. The V and J ends lost 1 base and 2 bases respectively, with 6 bases between them. The CDR3: CSARGSAYNEQFF. CDR3 DNA sequence: TGCAGTGCTAGAGGGAGCGCCTACAATGAGCAGTTCTTC.

This clonotype was seen only a few times. The junction differs from germline at one of its ends, possibly a read error. V and J are TRBV7-9 and TRBJ2-1; 7 nucleotides line up with TRBD1. This CDR3 contains 16 residues. Looked up from germline, CDR1 is SEHNR and CDR2 is FQNEAQ (reference sequence). The CDR3 nucleotides are TGTGCCAGCAGCTCCCCACAGGGGACCTCCTGCAATGAGCAGTTCTTC. This gives the protein CASSSPQGTSCNEQFF.

The rearrangement joins TRBV7-2 to TRBJ1-2, with a possible D match to TRBD1 (5 bases). V was trimmed by 1 base and J by 8 bases, leaving 20 bases between them. The CDR3 length is 16 residues. Per the germline V gene, CDR1 is SGHTA and CDR2 is FQGNSA. The CDR3 loop is CASSLDGSTDKMGYTF. In nucleotides, the CDR3 is TGTGCCAGCAGCTTAGATGGATCAACGGACAAGATGGGCTACACCTTC.

A few counts support this clonotype. This chain links TRBV10-3 with TRBJ1-5, with D perhaps TRBD1 (5 bases). V was pared by 3 bases and J by 5 bases, with 20 bases between. This CDR3 is built from 17 residues. The germline CDR1 and CDR2 sequences are ENHRY and SYGVKD. The CDR3, as DNA: TGTGCCATCAGTGAACCCTCAAGGGCAGGGTGGTATCAGCCCCAGCATTTT. This sequence encodes CAISEPSRAGWYQPQHF.

The chain joins TRBV7-2 to TRBJ2-3; possibly TRBD1 or TRBD2 for D (6 bases each). V was clipped by 3 bases and J by 3 bases, with 16 bases between them. Germline V gene lookup returns CDR1 SGHTA and CDR2 FQGNSA. The CDR3 totals 16 residues. CDR3 in amino acids: CASSFPIGGITDTQYF. In nucleotides, the CDR3 is TGTGCCAGCAGCTTTCCCATCGGGGGCATTACAGATACGCAGTATTTT.

This clonotype was found a few times. The chain combines TRBV5-1 with TRBJ1-2, with D uncertain. This CDR3 is built from 13 residues. Germline V gives CDR1 SGHRS, CDR2 YFSETQ. Trimming removed 1 base at V and 8 bases at J, with 12 bases between. This chain's CDR3 is CASSLYTNRGYTF. CDR3 sequence (DNA): TGCGCCAGCAGCTTGTACACCAACCGGGGCTACACCTTC.

This clonotype was recorded a few times. The chain uses TRBV4-3 and TRBJ2-1; the D call may be TRBD1 or TRBD2 (5 bases each). The CDR3 consists of 15 residues. Germline V CDR1 and CDR2: LGHNA, YSLEER. Between the trimmed V and J ends, which lost 8 bases and 3 bases, there was a span of 17 bases. CDR3 residues: CASPRIRDHYNEQFF. Written as DNA, the CDR3 is TGCGCCAGCCCCCGTATTAGGGACCACTACAATGAGCAGTTCTTC.

This clonotype was recorded a few times. This chain connects TRBV11-2 to TRBJ2-1; a possible D gene is TRBD2 (5 bases). Germline loops: CDR1 SGHAT, CDR2 FQNNGV. The V gene lost 1 base and the J gene lost 3 bases, with 10 bases spanning the gap. CDR3 size: 15 residues. The CDR3 spells CASSLGWESYNEQFF. Written as DNA, the CDR3 is TGTGCCAGCAGCTTAGGGTGGGAGAGCTACAATGAGCAGTTCTTC. Variable domain in full (rest from reference TRBV11-2 and TRBJ2-1): EAGVAQSPRYKIIEKRQSVAFWCNPISGHATLYWYQQILGQGPKLLIQFQNNGVVDDSQLPKDRFSAERLKGVDSTLKIQPAKLEDSAVYLCASSLGWESYNEQFFGPGTRLTVL.

The sample holds a few counts of this clonotype. V and J are TRBV2 and TRBJ1-1; TRBD1 might be the D (5 bases). The CDR3 covers 16 residues. From germline, CDR1 is SNHLY and CDR2 FYNNEI. Trimming took off 3 bases at V and 3 bases at J, with 17 bases between the two ends. The CDR3 loop reads CASSDPFPVGDTEAFF. The CDR3 DNA reads as TGTGCCAGCAGTGACCCGTTCCCCGTGGGGGACACTGAAGCTTTCTTT.

This clonotype was recorded a few times. This sequence joins TRBV6-8 and TRBJ1-5, with D hard to call. The CDR3 loop spans 11 amino acids. Germline V lookup: CDR1 MNHGY, CDR2 SAAAGT. Between the trimmed V and J ends, which lost 5 bases and 5 bases, there was a span of 4 bases. The CDR3 sequence: CASSQYQPQHF. The CDR3 coding sequence is TGTGCCAGCAGTCAATATCAGCCCCAGCATTTT.

Concerning this clonotype: Mismatch with germline at one junction end may stem from a read error. The rearrangement uses TRBV12-5 and TRBJ2-3; tentatively, D is TRBD1 (6 bases). This CDR3 comprises 16 residues. Germline V gene data show CDR1 as LGHNT and CDR2 as FRNRAP. DNA of the CDR3: TGTGCTAGTGGCTCCCCGGTGGCAGGGGTCACAGATACACAGTATTTT. Its protein is CASGSPVAGVTDTQYF.

The chain combines TRBV29-1 with TRBJ2-5; 7 nucleotides align to TRBD2. V lost 5 bases and J lost 4; bases outside the gene matches: 7. The CDR3 consists of 13 residues. Germline CDR1 SQVTM, CDR2 ANQGSEA. The CDR3 DNA follows: TGCAGCGTTTGCGGGGGTGGGTCAGAGACCCAGTACTTC. Protein sequence: CSVCGGGSETQYF.